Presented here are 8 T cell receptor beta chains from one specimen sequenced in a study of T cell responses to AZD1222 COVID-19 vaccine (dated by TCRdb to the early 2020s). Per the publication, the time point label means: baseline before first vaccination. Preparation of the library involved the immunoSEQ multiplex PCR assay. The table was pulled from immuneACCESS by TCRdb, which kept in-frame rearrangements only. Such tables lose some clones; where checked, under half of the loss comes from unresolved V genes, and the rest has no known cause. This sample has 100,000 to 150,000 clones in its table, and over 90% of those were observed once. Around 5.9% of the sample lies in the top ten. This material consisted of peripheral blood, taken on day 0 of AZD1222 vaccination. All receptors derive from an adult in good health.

CDR3 sequence reads: CASSSGGLSDTQYF. Written as DNA, the CDR3 is TGCGCCAGCAGCTCGGGGGGGCTATCAGATACGCAGTATTTT. V usage is TRBV5-1 and J usage is TRBJ2-3, with TRBD2 matching 8 bases. V was pared by 3 bases and J by 4 bases, with 4 bases of the junction left unmatched. Germline assignment: CDR1 SGHRS and CDR2 YFSETQ. The CDR3 extends over 14 amino acids.

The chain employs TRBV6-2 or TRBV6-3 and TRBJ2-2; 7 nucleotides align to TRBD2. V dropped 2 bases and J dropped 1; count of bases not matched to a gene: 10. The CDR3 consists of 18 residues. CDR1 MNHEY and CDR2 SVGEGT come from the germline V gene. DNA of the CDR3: TGTGCCAGCAGTTACCTCAGGACTAGAAGTTGGAACACCGGGGAGCTGTTTTTT. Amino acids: CASSYLRTRSWNTGELFF.

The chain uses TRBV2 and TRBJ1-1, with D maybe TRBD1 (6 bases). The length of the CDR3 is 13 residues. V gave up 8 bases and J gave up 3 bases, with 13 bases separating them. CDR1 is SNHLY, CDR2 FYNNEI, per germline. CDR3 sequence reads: CASSPGAYTEAFF. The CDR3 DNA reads TGTGCCAGCTCACCGGGGGCGTACACTGAAGCTTTCTTT.

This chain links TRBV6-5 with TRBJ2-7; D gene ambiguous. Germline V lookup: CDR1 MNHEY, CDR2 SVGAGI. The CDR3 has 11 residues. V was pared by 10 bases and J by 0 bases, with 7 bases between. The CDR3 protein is CATRTSYEQYF. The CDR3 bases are TGTGCCACCAGGACCTCCTACGAGCAGTACTTC.

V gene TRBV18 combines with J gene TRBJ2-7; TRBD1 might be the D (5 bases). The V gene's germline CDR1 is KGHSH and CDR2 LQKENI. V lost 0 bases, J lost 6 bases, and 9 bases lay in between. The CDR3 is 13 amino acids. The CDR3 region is CASSPPVGVEQYF. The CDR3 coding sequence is TGTGCCAGCTCACCACCGGTAGGGGTCGAGCAGTACTTC.

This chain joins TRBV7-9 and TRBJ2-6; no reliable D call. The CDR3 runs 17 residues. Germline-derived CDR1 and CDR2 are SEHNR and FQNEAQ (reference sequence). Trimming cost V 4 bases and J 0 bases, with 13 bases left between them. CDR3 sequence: CASSSPPQSSGANVLTF. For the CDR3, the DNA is TGTGCCAGCAGCTCACCACCCCAAAGCTCTGGGGCCAACGTCCTGACTTTC.

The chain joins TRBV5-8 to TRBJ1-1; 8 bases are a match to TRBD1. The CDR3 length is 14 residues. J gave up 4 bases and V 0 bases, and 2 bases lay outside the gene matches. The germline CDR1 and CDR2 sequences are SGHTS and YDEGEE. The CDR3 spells CASSLGQGTTEAFF. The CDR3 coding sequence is TGTGCCAGCAGCTTGGGACAGGGGACCACTGAAGCTTTCTTT.

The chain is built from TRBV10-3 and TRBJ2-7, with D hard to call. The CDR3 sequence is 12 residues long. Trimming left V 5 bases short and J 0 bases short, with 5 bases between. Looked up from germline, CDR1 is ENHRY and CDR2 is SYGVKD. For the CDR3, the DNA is TGTGCCATCAGTAAGAGCTCCTACGAGCAGTACTTC. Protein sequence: CAISKSSYEQYF.